Listed below are T cell receptor beta chains from one sample, sequenced in a study of blood T cell repertoires in COVID-19. Sequenced by immunoSEQ multiplex PCR; TCRdb stores in-frame clones only, minus some. The table lists more than 300,000 clones, 70% to 90% of them singletons. The sequenced sample consisted of PBMCs or T cells enriched from blood (not recorded which). These receptors were collected from a man aged 40-55 years in a cohort exposed to, infected with or recovered from COVID-19 (not recorded which). Both conserved end residues are part of each CDR3. The D gene is left open where the match is weak. Not every row has a clone size; where given, it reads once, few, many or a size class.

length: 14
size: NA
V: TRBV4-1
J: TRBJ1-1
D: TRBD1
CDR3: CASSQSGGATEAFF
DNA: TGCGCCAGCAGCCAGTCAGGGGGTGCTACTGAAGCTTTCTTT

length: 14
size: NA
V: TRBV29-1
J: TRBJ2-3
D: TRBD2
CDR3: CSERSSGVADTQYF
DNA: TGCAGCGAGAGATCTAGCGGGGTGGCAGATACGCAGTATTTT

length: 14
size: NA
V: TRBV2
J: TRBJ2-3
D: TRBD1
CDR3: CASSYRGQTDTQYF
DNA: TGTGCCAGCAGCTACAGGGGGCAGACAGATACGCAGTATTTT

length: 16
size: NA
V: TRBV4-1
J: TRBJ2-2
D: NA
CDR3: CASSQVGQGPTGELFF
DNA: TGCGCCAGCAGCCAAGTTGGGCAGGGGCCCACCGGGGAGCTGTTTTTT

length: 15
size: NA
V: TRBV21-1
J: TRBJ2-7
D: NA
CDR3: CASSKAGQGLYEQYF
DNA: TGTGCCAGCAGCAAAGCGGGACAGGGACTCTACGAGCAGTACTTC

length: 15
size: NA
V: TRBV18
J: TRBJ1-3
D: TRBD1
CDR3: CASSPAGGSGNTIYF
DNA: TGTGCCAGCTCACCAGCAGGGGGCTCTGGAAACACCATATATTTT

length: 16
size: few
V: TRBV9
J: TRBJ2-3
D: TRBD1
CDR3: CASSVGTGWRTDTQYF
DNA: TGTGCCAGCAGCGTAGGGACAGGGTGGCGCACAGATACGCAGTATTTT

length: 13
size: few
V: TRBV7-2
J: TRBJ2-7
D: TRBD2
CDR3: CASKVAGTYEQYF
DNA: TGTGCCAGCAAGGTAGCGGGGACCTACGAGCAGTACTTC

length: 15
size: NA
V: TRBV4-2
J: TRBJ2-2
D: TRBD2
CDR3: CASSPGTSGSGELFF
DNA: TGTGCCAGCAGCCCAGGGACTAGCGGGAGCGGGGAGCTGTTTTTT

length: 13
size: NA
V: TRBV7-8
J: TRBJ2-5
D: NA
CDR3: CASSLSGRETQYF
DNA: TGTGCCAGCAGCTTATCAGGGAGGGAGACCCAGTACTTC

length: 16
size: NA
V: TRBV27
J: TRBJ2-5
D: TRBD2
CDR3: CASMASGRGYQETQYF
DNA: TGTGCCAGCATGGCTAGCGGGAGGGGATACCAAGAGACCCAGTACTTC

length: 13
size: NA
V: TRBV27
J: TRBJ2-7
D: NA
CDR3: CASSSSEGYEQYF
DNA: TGTGCCAGCAGTTCTTCAGAGGGCTACGAGCAGTACTTC

length: 15
size: NA
V: TRBV2
J: TRBJ2-5
D: NA
CDR3: CATSSGLSFQETQYF
DNA: TGTGCCACTTCTTCAGGACTATCCTTTCAAGAGACCCAGTACTTC

length: 13
size: NA
V: TRBV27
J: TRBJ2-7
D: TRBD2
CDR3: CASSSRGGYEQYF
DNA: TGTGCCAGCAGTTCACGGGGGGGTTACGAGCAGTACTTC

length: 13
size: NA
V: TRBV6-6
J: TRBJ1-1
D: NA
CDR3: CASNNGENTEAFF
DNA: TGTGCCAGCAATAACGGGGAGAACACTGAAGCTTTCTTT

length: 14
size: NA
V: TRBV7-6
J: TRBJ2-2
D: NA
CDR3: CASSQRQDTGELFF
DNA: TGTGCCAGCAGTCAGAGACAGGACACCGGGGAGCTGTTTTTT

length: 16
size: NA
V: TRBV5-1
J: TRBJ2-3
D: TRBD2
CDR3: CASSSGLAGITDTQYF
DNA: TGCGCCAGCAGCTCCGGACTAGCGGGCATCACAGATACGCAGTATTTT

length: 14
size: NA
V: TRBV18
J: TRBJ2-7
D: TRBD1
CDR3: CASSQGQGIYEQYF
DNA: TGTGCCAGCTCACAGGGACAGGGGATCTACGAGCAGTACTTC

length: 11
size: NA
V: TRBV7-9
J: TRBJ1-2
D: NA
CDR3: CASSSSYGYTF
DNA: TGTGCCAGCAGCTCTTCCTATGGCTACACCTTC

length: 15
size: NA
V: TRBV28
J: TRBJ1-2
D: NA
CDR3: CASSFGGALAYGYTF
DNA: TGTGCCAGCAGTTTTGGGGGGGCTCTGGCCTATGGCTACACCTTC

length: 18
size: NA
V: TRBV24-1
J: TRBJ2-2
D: TRBD1
CDR3: CATSDLGQGDLNTGELFF
DNA: TGTGCCACCAGTGATTTAGGCCAGGGGGACCTGAACACCGGGGAGCTGTTTTTT

length: 15
size: NA
V: TRBV28
J: TRBJ2-7
D: TRBD2
CDR3: CASSGWLAGVYEQYF
DNA: TGTGCCAGCAGTGGTTGGCTAGCGGGAGTCTACGAGCAGTACTTC

length: 14
size: NA
V: TRBV11-2
J: TRBJ2-7
D: TRBD1
CDR3: CASSTGQGEREQYF
DNA: TGTGCCAGCAGCACAGGACAGGGGGAGAGAGAGCAGTACTTC

length: 14
size: NA
V: TRBV28
J: TRBJ2-1
D: NA
CDR3: CATLASGVRNEQFF
DNA: TGTGCCACCCTAGCTTCGGGAGTTCGCAATGAGCAGTTCTTC

length: 14
size: NA
V: TRBV2
J: TRBJ2-7
D: TRBD2
CDR3: CASSELAGDFEQYF
DNA: TGTGCCAGCAGTGAACTAGCGGGAGATTTCGAGCAGTACTTC

length: 14
size: NA
V: TRBV27
J: TRBJ1-5
D: TRBD1
CDR3: CASRSGQGNQPQHF
DNA: TGTGCCAGCAGGTCGGGACAGGGGAATCAGCCCCAGCATTTT

length: 14
size: NA
V: TRBV30
J: TRBJ2-1
D: TRBD1
CDR3: CAWSAGQVVNEQFF
DNA: TGTGCCTGGAGTGCGGGACAGGTGGTTAATGAGCAGTTCTTC

length: 16
size: NA
V: TRBV18
J: TRBJ2-1
D: TRBD1
CDR3: CASSPGTGVSYNEQFF
DNA: TGTGCCAGCTCACCAGGGACAGGGGTATCCTACAATGAGCAGTTCTTC

length: 15
size: NA
V: TRBV10-3
J: TRBJ2-2
D: TRBD1
CDR3: CAIRADRGISGELFF
DNA: TGTGCCATCAGGGCGGACAGGGGAATCTCCGGGGAGCTGTTTTTT

length: 11
size: few
V: TRBV20-1
J: TRBJ2-1
D: NA
CDR3: CSAREQIQQFF
DNA: TGCAGTGCTAGAGAGCAGATTCAGCAGTTCTTC

length: 17
size: NA
V: TRBV29-1
J: TRBJ2-2
D: NA
CDR3: CSVVFSARGGPGGELFF
DNA: TGCAGCGTTGTGTTTTCGGCGCGAGGAGGGCCCGGCGGGGAGCTGTTTTTT

length: 15
size: NA
V: TRBV9
J: TRBJ2-3
D: TRBD2
CDR3: CASSVEAGVADTQYF
DNA: TGTGCCAGCAGCGTAGAAGCGGGAGTGGCGGATACGCAGTATTTT

length: 14
size: NA
V: TRBV6-5
J: TRBJ2-2
D: TRBD1
CDR3: CASRYNRQGGELFF
DNA: TGTGCCAGCAGATATAACAGACAGGGCGGGGAGCTGTTTTTT

length: 13
size: few
V: TRBV18
J: TRBJ2-3
D: NA
CDR3: CASIPSAEDTQYF
DNA: TGTGCCAGTATCCCTAGCGCTGAAGATACGCAGTATTTT

length: 18
size: NA
V: TRBV30
J: TRBJ2-1
D: TRBD1
CDR3: CAWSVLRATGGSYNEQFF
DNA: TGTGCCTGGAGTGTACTTCGGGCAACAGGGGGCTCCTACAATGAGCAGTTCTTC

length: 16
size: NA
V: TRBV7-6
J: TRBJ1-3
D: TRBD1
CDR3: CASSAGTGGPGNTIYF
DNA: TGTGCCAGCAGCGCCGGGACAGGGGGCCCTGGAAACACCATATATTTT

length: 13
size: NA
V: TRBV7-3
J: TRBJ2-1
D: NA
CDR3: CASSFGLNHEQFF
DNA: TGTGCCAGCAGCTTTGGGCTGAACCATGAGCAGTTCTTC

length: 16
size: NA
V: TRBV18
J: TRBJ1-1
D: TRBD1
CDR3: CASSPTPRTGNTEAFF
DNA: TGTGCCAGCTCACCGACTCCAAGGACAGGGAACACTGAAGCTTTCTTT

length: 12
size: NA
V: TRBV2
J: TRBJ1-1
D: NA
CDR3: CASRVYGSEAFF
DNA: TGTGCCAGCCGGGTGTACGGATCTGAAGCTTTCTTT

length: 13
size: NA
V: TRBV5-1
J: TRBJ2-7
D: TRBD2
CDR3: CASSFAGVYEQYF
DNA: TGCGCCAGCAGCTTCGCGGGAGTCTACGAGCAGTACTTC

length: 14
size: NA
V: TRBV7-7
J: TRBJ2-3
D: TRBD2
CDR3: CASSLAGTPDTQYF
DNA: TGTGCCAGCAGTCTAGCGGGAACCCCAGATACGCAGTATTTT

length: 14
size: NA
V: TRBV11-1
J: TRBJ1-2
D: NA
CDR3: CASSLERGDYGYTF
DNA: TGTGCCAGCAGCTTAGAGCGGGGGGACTATGGCTACACCTTC

length: 13
size: NA
V: TRBV28
J: TRBJ2-4
D: TRBD2
CDR3: CASNIAGENIQYF
DNA: TGTGCCAGCAATATAGCGGGAGAAAACATTCAGTACTTC

length: 14
size: NA
V: TRBV27
J: TRBJ1-1
D: TRBD1
CDR3: CASSFTGGRTEAFF
DNA: TGTGCCAGCAGTTTTACAGGGGGTAGGACTGAAGCTTTCTTT

length: 15
size: few
V: TRBV3-1/TRBV3-2
J: TRBJ2-2
D: TRBD2
CDR3: CASTPTSGVTGELFF
DNA: TGTGCCAGCACCCCGACTAGCGGGGTCACCGGGGAGCTGTTTTTT

length: 15
size: NA
V: TRBV5-6
J: TRBJ2-1
D: TRBD1
CDR3: CASSLGQGGYNEQFF
DNA: TGTGCCAGCAGCTTGGGACAGGGCGGGTACAATGAGCAGTTCTTC

length: 15
size: few
V: TRBV9
J: TRBJ2-5
D: TRBD1
CDR3: CASSVGQGIQETQYF
DNA: TGTGCCAGCAGCGTAGGACAGGGGATCCAAGAGACCCAGTACTTC

length: 14
size: once
V: TRBV18
J: TRBJ1-5
D: NA
CDR3: CASSSAGDNQPQHF
DNA: TGTGCCAGCTCATCCGCAGGGGACAATCAGCCCCAGCATTTT

length: 15
size: NA
V: TRBV27
J: TRBJ2-2
D: TRBD1
CDR3: CASSHRGIVSGELFF
DNA: TGTGCCAGCAGTCACAGGGGGATTGTCTCCGGGGAGCTGTTTTTT

length: 15
size: NA
V: TRBV6-5
J: TRBJ2-1
D: TRBD2
CDR3: CASSPLSGSNNEQFF
DNA: TGTGCCAGCAGTCCTTTAAGCGGGAGCAACAATGAGCAGTTCTTC

length: 14
size: NA
V: TRBV29-1
J: TRBJ2-7
D: NA
CDR3: CSVVEGTGSYEQYF
DNA: TGCAGCGTTGTAGAGGGCACCGGCTCCTACGAGCAGTACTTC